The 27 T cell receptor beta chains presented below share a single source sample, sequenced in a study of T cells expressing NK-cell markers. TCRdb re-called the 5' RACE reads; one entry per CDR3 protein, DNA not given. The sample table includes about 460,000 distinct CDR3 sequences. Material: blood T cells: a sorted CD56 or NKG2C T cell subset, CD4+ or CD8+ T cells, or bulk PBMC T cells (not recorded which). The receptor source for this set is a woman between 45 and 65 years old in good health.

The chain carries TRBV20-1 and TRBJ1-5; the D call from TCRdb, TRBD1, cannot be confirmed without DNA. This CDR3 region has 14 residues. Germline assignment: CDR1 DFQATT and CDR2 SNEGSKA (reference sequence). The CDR3 protein is CSARDLRGNQPQHF.

V usage is TRBV5-1 and J usage is TRBJ1-1; TCRdb's D call of TRBD1 is untestable without DNA. Per germline, CDR1 SGHRS and CDR2 YFSETQ. The CDR3 has 14 residues. The CDR3 sequence is CASSGGRENTEAFF. The full variable domain, in which reference TRBV5-1 and TRBJ1-1 provide the parts outside the CDR3, is KAGVTQTPRYLIKTRGQQVTLSCSPISGHRSVSWYQQTPGQGLQFLFEYFSETQRNKGNFPGRFSGRQFSNSRSEMNVSTLELGDSALYLCASSGGRENTEAFFGQGTRLTVV.

The gene calls are TRBV4-1 and TRBJ1-6. The CDR3 length is 16 residues. The germline CDR1 and CDR2 sequences are MGHRA and YSYEKL. The CDR3 here is CASSRPPGLANSPLHF.

The chain links TRBV6-1 to TRBJ1-1. Germline CDR1 reads MNHNS; CDR2 reads SASEGT. This CDR3 has 14 amino acids. CDR3 sequence: CASSEGIRNTEAFF.

The rearrangement links TRBV5-1 to TRBJ2-1; TCRdb lists TRBD2, though no DNA is available to test this call. There are 17 residues in the CDR3. CDR1 SGHRS and CDR2 YFSETQ come from the germline V gene. The CDR3 here is CASSLSGLAGGPNEQFF.

This chain connects TRBV6-1 to TRBJ1-1. CDR3 length equals 11 residues. CDR1 and CDR2 from the germline V gene are MNHNS and SASEGT. The CDR3 protein is CASSFHNEAFF.

The chain couples TRBV5-1 to TRBJ2-7; TCRdb calls TRBD1, which cannot be checked without DNA. CDR3 size: 13 residues. Germline assignment: CDR1 SGHRS and CDR2 YFSETQ. CDR3 sequence reads: CASSLLPDGEQYF.

The chain uses TRBV7-2 and TRBJ2-1; TCRdb selects TRBD2, and the lack of DNA leaves this call unchecked. The length of the CDR3 is 16 residues. From germline, CDR1 is SGHTA and CDR2 FQGNSA. The CDR3 here is CASSHGPGLPHNEQFF.

The chain links TRBV7-9 to TRBJ1-1. The CDR3 is 15 amino acids. Germline CDR1 is SEHNR and CDR2 is FQNEAQ (reference sequence). Here the CDR3 reads CASSITASKNTEAFF.

The J gene is TRBJ2-1, the V gene TRBV12-5. Germline CDR1 reads LGHNT; CDR2 reads FRNRAP. CDR3 length equals 13 residues. This CDR3 is CASGRLIGDEQFF.

The chain employs TRBV3-1 and TRBJ2-1. Germline loops: CDR1 LGHDT, CDR2 YNNKEL (reference sequence). This CDR3 has 17 amino acids. CDR3 sequence: CASSLKIGGGSYNEQFF.

V usage is TRBV30 and J usage is TRBJ1-2; the D call from TCRdb, TRBD1, cannot be confirmed without DNA. Germline V CDR1 and CDR2: GTSNPN, SVGIG (reference sequence). This CDR3 spans 14 amino acids. The CDR3 sequence: CAWTRDRGRIGYTF.

This rearrangement joins TRBV20-1 to TRBJ2-7; TCRdb calls TRBD2, which cannot be checked without DNA. CDR1 is DFQATT, CDR2 SNEGSKA, per germline (reference sequence). This CDR3 is built from 12 residues. The CDR3 spells CSARRDFYEQYF.

The CDR3: CASTDRGLNYEQYF. The chain recombines TRBV18 with TRBJ2-7; with no DNA, the TCRdb D assignment of TRBD1 cannot be verified. The CDR3 loop spans 14 amino acids. CDR1 is KGHSH, CDR2 LQKENI, per germline.

V is TRBV6-5 and J is TRBJ2-7. Germline V gives CDR1 MNHEY, CDR2 SVGAGI. The CDR3 contains 17 residues. This CDR3 is CASSYLPRSGAPYEQYF.

The rearrangement uses TRBV20-1 and TRBJ1-1. CDR3 size: 13 residues. Germline V gives CDR1 DFQATT, CDR2 SNEGSKA (reference sequence). The CDR3: CSAPSVGNTEAFF.

The gene calls are TRBV6-2 or TRBV6-3 and TRBJ2-5; the TCRdb D gene call, TRBD1, has no DNA to confirm it. CDR3 length: 13 amino acids. Looked up from germline, CDR1 is MNHEY and CDR2 is SVGEGT. CDR3: CASSYSGAETQYF.

The chain has TRBV15 and TRBJ2-1. Per germline, CDR1 LNHNV and CDR2 YYDKDF (reference sequence). The CDR3 is made up of 15 amino acids. CDR3: CATSRLPGFANEQFF.

The V and J genes are TRBV11-3 and TRBJ1-2. The germline V gene encodes CDR1 SGHNT and CDR2 YENEEA. The length of the CDR3 is 14 residues. The CDR3 is CASSLETAADGYTF.

The chain carries TRBV28 and TRBJ1-1; checking the TCRdb D call of TRBD1 is not possible without DNA. The CDR3 is made up of 14 amino acids. The germline CDR1 and CDR2 sequences are MDHEN and SYDVKM. CDR3 protein: CASSPPQWNTEAFF.

This chain joins TRBV18 and TRBJ2-4; no DNA is available, so the TRBD2 call from TCRdb remains unchecked. CDR3 size: 14 residues. The V gene's germline CDR1 is KGHSH and CDR2 LQKENI. The CDR3 loop reads CASSDVSSGHSGYF.

The chain employs TRBV29-1 and TRBJ2-1. Germline lookup yields CDR1 SQVTM and CDR2 ANQGSEA. CDR3 size: 16 residues. The CDR3 is CSVEAFDINSYNEQFF.

The chain links TRBV12-3 or TRBV12-4 to TRBJ1-5; TCRdb returns TRBD1, unconfirmable since there is no DNA. The CDR3 is 17 residues long. The CDR3 spells CASSLGQGSVSNQPQHF.

The chain is built from TRBV5-1 and TRBJ2-1; the TCRdb call, TRBD1, lacks DNA for checking. In germline, CDR1 is SGHRS, CDR2 YFSETQ. The CDR3 loop spans 16 amino acids. The CDR3 spells CASSLDALAGRGEQFF.

The chain carries TRBV5-1 and TRBJ1-2; TCRdb picks TRBD1, but there is no DNA to check that call. The germline gives CDR1 SGHRS, CDR2 YFSETQ. The CDR3 is 14 residues long. CDR3 in amino acids: CASRETDLNYGYTF.

The genes are TRBV11-3 and TRBJ2-3. The CDR3 consists of 15 residues. CDR1 is SGHNT and CDR2 is YENEEA in the germline V gene. The CDR3 region is CASSSGRFAPDTQYF.

CDR3 in amino acids: CASSDGGREAFF. This chain uses TRBV28 with TRBJ1-1; as DNA is missing, the TRBD1 call by TCRdb cannot be tested. The CDR3 is made up of 12 amino acids. Germline values: CDR1 MDHEN, CDR2 SYDVKM.